This T cell receptor beta chain stems from a study of blood T cells in healthy people across ages. Study-wide context: About one barcoded beta molecule was captured per two T cells (by template switching).

The CDR3 loop spans 15 amino acids. Germline lookup yields CDR1 MGHRA and CDR2 YSYEKL. Losses at the gene ends were 4 bases for V and 2 bases for J; bases not matched to a gene: 8. Study-wide results and limits: Donor CMV infection status was unknown, possibly confounding age-related changes in expanded clonotypes.

The people who gave samples were healthy Caucasians from Russia, aged about 6 to 100. This clonotype occurred a few times. Its specificity is unknown. A J-beta primer mix and a sample-barcoded 5' primer were used in a second PCR of roughly 7 to 12 cycles. Each cDNA molecule received a tag from a template-switch adaptor that had 12 random nucleotides. TCRdb reprocessed the 5' RACE reads via MiXCR and lists one record per CDR3 protein. Of around 800,000 distinct CDR3 sequences listed, about 53% are singletons. The sample was blood. The clonotype originates from a man older than 75 in good health. The genes are TRBV4-1 and TRBJ2-7; 7 nucleotides match TRBD1. The CDR3 loop is CASSPTQGSTYEQYF. In DNA, the CDR3 is TGCGCCAGCAGCCCGACACAGGGGTCTACCTACGAGCAGTACTTC.